These 2 T cell receptor delta chains were sequenced from one sample in a study of γδ T cells in repeated Plasmodium falciparum infection (dated by TCRdb to 2020 to 2022). For bulk TCR repertoire analysis, Vgamma9/Vdelta2+ and Vdelta2-negative gammadelta T cell populations were isolated by flow sorting from peripheral blood mononuclear cells. The library relied on multiplex PCR. For sequencing, an Illumina MiSeq was employed. TCRdb called clones anew from the public reads via CATT; matching DNA rows were later pooled. Across this sample there are some 100,000 delta-chain clones, with more than 1.4% seen only once. Roughly 8.1% of the sample is taken by the ten largest. The source material was gamma-delta T cells from blood. Every receptor here comes from a pool of human donors (malaria-infected and uninfected, not separated).

This clone was counted at least ten times. The protein TCRdb gives is from a much larger clone and does not agree with this DNA's translation at residue 12, likely a read error; the protein shown here comes from the DNA. The chain carries TRDV2 and TRDJ1; D gene ambiguous. CDR1 is GEAIGNYY, CDR2 EKD, per germline. This CDR3 contains 21 residues. V gave up 0 bases and J gave up 4 bases, with 32 bases separating them. The CDR3 spells CACDTVQGAKNSQGEGDKLIF. The CDR3 region has the DNA TGTGCCTGTGACACCGTTCAAGGGGCTAAAAATTCCCAGGGCGAGGGCGATAAACTCATCTTT.

This clone was picked up a small number of times. TCRdb's entry gives the protein of a much larger clone, which mismatches this DNA's translation at residue 10, likely from a read error; the protein reported here is translated from the DNA. The chain employs TRDV1 and TRDJ1, with a weak D call TRDD3 (5 bases). The CDR3 runs 12 residues. CDR1 and CDR2 (germline): TSWWSYY, QGS. The DNA of the CDR3 is TGTGCACTCAGGGGAGGCACCGATAAACCCATCTTT. This codes for CALRGGTDKPIF.